This paragraph reports one TCR beta chain. What it recognizes is unknown. TCRdb's table, derived via immunoSEQ multiplex PCR, lists solely in-frame clones and lacks some. The sample includes 35,000 to 45,000 clones, roughly 71% of them seen just once. Germline CDR1 and CDR2: LNHDA and SQIVND (reference sequence). The CDR3 contains 12 residues. V shed 5 bases and J shed 1 base, with 5 bases lying between them. The time point was: week 47, end of study. Each dose of the vaccine consisted of 300 ug of mutant IDH1 20-mer peptide, with topical imiquimod. The patients received vaccinations eight times, in weeks 1, 3, 5, 7, 11, 15, 19 and 23. The sample is drawn from a study of a mutant IDH1 vaccine in newly diagnosed glioma. Study as a whole: Former treatment meant radiotherapy, temozolomide, or both; the majority had gotten both.

Notes on the study in general: Vaccination elicited immune responses in 93.3% of patients.

The TCR sequence derives from a man aged 35 to 55 with glioma. The sample was PBMCs, taken from a glioma patient whose treatment included an IDH1 peptide vaccine. The chain joins TRBV19 to TRBJ1-1; D uncertain. The CDR3 is CASSFRNTEAFF. CDR3 DNA sequence: TGTGCCAGTAGTTTTCGGAACACTGAAGCTTTCTTT.